This TCR beta chain was sequenced for a study of OX40 agonist ivuxolimab in advanced cancers. At the level of the study: Three patients showed partial responses: one hepatocellular carcinoma and two cutaneous melanoma cases.

As regards this clone: Its antigen remains unknown.

The table came from immunoSEQ multiplex PCR; TCRdb's copy has only in-frame clones and leaves some out. The table records some 57,000 clones, about 89% of them present only once. Study-wide results and caveats: Expanded clones tended on average to be more numerous among CD8+ T cells than CD4+.

From germline, CDR1 is SGHKS and CDR2 YYEKEE (reference sequence). Between the trimmed V and J ends, which lost 2 bases and 3 bases, there was a span of 12 bases. The CDR3 extends over 14 amino acids. The sequence was obtained from an adult with an advanced solid tumor such as melanoma, head and neck, liver or kidney cancer. Here the sequenced sample was CD4+ or CD8+ T cells sorted from blood, taken in a trial of the OX40 agonist ivuxolimab. This chain uses TRBV5-5 with TRBJ2-7; tentatively, D is TRBD1 or TRBD2 (5 bases each). CDR3 loop: CASSFRDAFYEQYF. For the CDR3, the DNA is TGTGCCAGCAGCTTCAGGGACGCCTTCTACGAGCAGTACTTC.